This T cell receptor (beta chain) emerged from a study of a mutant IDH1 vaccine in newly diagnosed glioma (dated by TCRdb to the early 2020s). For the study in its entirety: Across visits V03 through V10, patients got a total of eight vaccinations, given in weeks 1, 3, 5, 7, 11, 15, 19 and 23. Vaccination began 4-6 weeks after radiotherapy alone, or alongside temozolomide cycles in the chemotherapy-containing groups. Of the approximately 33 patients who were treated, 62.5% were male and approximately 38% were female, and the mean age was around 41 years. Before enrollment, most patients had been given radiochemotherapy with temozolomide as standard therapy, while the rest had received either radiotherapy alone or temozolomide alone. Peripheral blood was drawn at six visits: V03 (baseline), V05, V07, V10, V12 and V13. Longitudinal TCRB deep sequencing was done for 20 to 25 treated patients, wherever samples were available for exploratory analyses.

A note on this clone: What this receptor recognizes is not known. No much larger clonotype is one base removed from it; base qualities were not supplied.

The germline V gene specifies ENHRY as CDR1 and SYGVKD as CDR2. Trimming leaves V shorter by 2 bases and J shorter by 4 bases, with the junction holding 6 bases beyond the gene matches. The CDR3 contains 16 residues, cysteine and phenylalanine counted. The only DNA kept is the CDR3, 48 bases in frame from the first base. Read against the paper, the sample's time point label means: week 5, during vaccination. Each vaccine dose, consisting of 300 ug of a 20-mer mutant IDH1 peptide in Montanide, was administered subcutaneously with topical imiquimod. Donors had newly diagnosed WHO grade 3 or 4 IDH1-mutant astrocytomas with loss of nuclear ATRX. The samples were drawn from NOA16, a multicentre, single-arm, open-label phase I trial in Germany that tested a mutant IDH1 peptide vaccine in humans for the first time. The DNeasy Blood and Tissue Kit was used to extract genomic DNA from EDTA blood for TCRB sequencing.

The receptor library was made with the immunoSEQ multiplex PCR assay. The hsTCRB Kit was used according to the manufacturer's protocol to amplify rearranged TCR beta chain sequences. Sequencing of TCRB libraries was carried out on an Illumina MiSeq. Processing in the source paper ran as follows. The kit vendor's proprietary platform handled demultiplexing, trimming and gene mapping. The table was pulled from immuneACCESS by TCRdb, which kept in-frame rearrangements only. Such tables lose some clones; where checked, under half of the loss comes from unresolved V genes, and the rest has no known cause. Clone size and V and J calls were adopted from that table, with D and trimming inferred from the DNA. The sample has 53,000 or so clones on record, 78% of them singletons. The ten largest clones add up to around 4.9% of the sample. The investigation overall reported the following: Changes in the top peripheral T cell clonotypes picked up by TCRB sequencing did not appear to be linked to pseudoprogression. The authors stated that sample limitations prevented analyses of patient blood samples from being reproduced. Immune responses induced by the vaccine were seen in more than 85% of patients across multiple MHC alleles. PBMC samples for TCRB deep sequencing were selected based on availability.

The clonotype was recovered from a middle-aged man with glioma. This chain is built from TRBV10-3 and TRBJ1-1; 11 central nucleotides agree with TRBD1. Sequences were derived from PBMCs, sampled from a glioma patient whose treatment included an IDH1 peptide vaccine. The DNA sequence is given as TGTGCCATCAGTGAGAGGACAGGGGGCCTGGGCACTGAAGCTTTCTTT. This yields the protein CAISERTGGLGTEAFF.